These 5 T cell receptor beta chains were sequenced from one sample in a study of shared clonotypes between healthy human individuals. The table came from immunoSEQ multiplex PCR; TCRdb's copy has only in-frame clones and leaves some out. The sample holds some 1.1 million clones, 60% to 80% seen once. The sample was memory CD4+ T cells from PBMCs. Described subset: CD45RA-negative fraction. These receptors came from a man between 18 and 35 years old in good health. Some clones in this sample may be carry-over from other donors' samples.

This chain uses TRBV7-3 with TRBJ2-1, with 8 nucleotides matching TRBD2. V shed 4 bases and J 2 bases; nucleotides not matched to a gene: 4. CDR3 length equals 15 residues. From germline, CDR1 is SGHTA and CDR2 FQGTGA. Here the CDR3 reads CASSSGSGTYNEQFF. CDR3 nucleotides: TGTGCCAGCAGCTCCGGTAGCGGGACCTACAATGAGCAGTTCTTC.

The V and J genes are TRBV7-2 and TRBJ1-2; D is ambiguous. The V gene lost 1 base and the J gene lost 6 bases, with 21 bases spanning the gap. The CDR3 extends over 17 amino acids. The germline V gene has CDR1 SGHTA and CDR2 FQGNSA. The CDR3 reads CASSLVVAGSRGHGYTF. The CDR3 DNA sequence: TGTGCCAGCAGCTTAGTTGTTGCGGGGAGTCGCGGGCATGGCTACACCTTC.

The chain couples TRBV5-8 to TRBJ1-2; tentative D call: TRBD1 (6 bases). The CDR3 loop spans 14 amino acids. Germline loops: CDR1 SGHTS, CDR2 YDEGEE. V shed 4 bases and J shed 8 bases, with 18 bases lying between them. The CDR3 here is CASSRLGAPRGYTF. In DNA form, the CDR3 reads TGTGCCAGCAGCCGGCTGGGGGCCCCGAGGGGCTACACCTTC. Full variable domain (missing parts from reference TRBV5-8 and TRBJ1-2): EAGVTQSPTHLIKTRGQQATLRCSPISGHTSVYWYQQALGLGLQFLLWYDEGEERNRGNFPPRFSGRQFPNYSSELNVNALELEDSALYLCASSRLGAPRGYTFGSGTRLTVV.

The chain recombines TRBV5-1 with TRBJ1-2; D perhaps matches TRBD1 (5 bases). V lost 4 bases, J lost 0 bases, and 13 bases lay in between. The CDR3 loop spans 15 amino acids. CDR1 and CDR2 (germline): SGHRS, YFSETQ. The CDR3 sequence is CASSPQSTANYGYTF. DNA for the CDR3: TGCGCCAGCAGCCCCCAGTCGACAGCTAACTATGGCTACACCTTC.

The chain combines TRBV30 with TRBJ2-5, with TRBD2 identical over 7 bases. The assigned J gene may be wrong: the sequence end matches TRBJ2-7 better. The germline gives CDR1 GTSNPN, CDR2 SVGIG (reference sequence). The CDR3 spans 15 residues. CDR3 sequence reads: CAWSVGLDPSYEQYF. CDR3 DNA: TGTGCCTGGAGTGTTGGACTAGATCCCTCCTACGAGCAGTACTTC.